Sequencing of this TCR beta chain was carried out in a study of vaccination effects on CD4 cells after COVID-19. Study-wide results and caveats: In the late period after vaccination, infection- and vaccine-induced clones contracted markedly.

Points on this clone: Antigen unknown.

TCRdb keeps only in-frame clones here, not all; method: immunoSEQ multiplex PCR. The repertoire has approximately 68,000 clones, 78% of them found once; the top ten carry 10%. Germline loops: CDR1 KGHDR, CDR2 SFDVKD. V was clipped by 5 bases and J by 7 bases, with 29 bases between them. The CDR3 totals 19 residues. Under the ViraFEST assay, PBMC were stimulated with viral peptide pools so that antigen-specific CD4+ T cells expanded. Sequencing was performed afterwards. Isolation of CD4+ T cells took place after approximately 10 days of culture. Vaccinated recipients, who were negative for nucleocapsid antibodies, had no history of SARS-CoV-2 infection.

Material: CD4+ T cells from PBMCs cultured with SARS-CoV-2 spike peptides, obtained before COVID-19 vaccination. The receptor's source is a human donor who received a COVID-19 vaccine. The V gene is TRBV24-1, the J gene TRBJ2-4, with a weak D call TRBD2 (6 bases). CDR3 DNA sequence: TGTGCCACCAGTGCCGCCCCCGGAGCAGGGCTTGGTGGGGGGAACATTCAGTACTTC. Its translation is CATSAAPGAGLGGGNIQYF.